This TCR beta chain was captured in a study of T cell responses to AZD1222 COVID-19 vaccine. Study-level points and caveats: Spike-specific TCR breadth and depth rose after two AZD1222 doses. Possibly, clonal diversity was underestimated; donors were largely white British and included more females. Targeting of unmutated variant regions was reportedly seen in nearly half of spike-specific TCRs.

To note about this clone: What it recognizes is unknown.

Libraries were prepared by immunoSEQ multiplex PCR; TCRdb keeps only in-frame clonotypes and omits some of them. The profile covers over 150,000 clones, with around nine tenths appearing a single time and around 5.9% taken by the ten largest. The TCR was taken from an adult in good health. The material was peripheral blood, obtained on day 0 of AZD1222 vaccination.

As DNA, the CDR3 is TGTGCCATCAGTGAAGCTGGACAGGCCAACAATGAGCAGTTCTTC. Translated, it gives CAISEAGQANNEQFF. The J gene is TRBJ2-1, the V gene TRBV10-3; the match to TRBD1 covers 7 bases. J was trimmed by 5 bases and V by 3 bases; bases with no gene match: 7. CDR3 length: 15 residues. Germline V gives CDR1 ENHRY, CDR2 SYGVKD.